Below, 15 T cell receptor beta chains from the same sample are listed, as sequenced in a study of metastatic and nonmetastatic thyroid tumors. Nobody among the patients had been given any treatment before thyroid surgery. TCRdb re-analyzed the PCR reads using MiXCR. The table lists under 45,000 clones, around 18% of them singletons. The source material was tumor tissue. Every receptor here comes from a female donor with papillary thyroid cancer or a benign thyroid nodule (not recorded which). Some clones in this sample may be carry-over from other donors' samples.

This clone was seen ten or more times. The gene calls are TRBV6-1 and TRBJ2-5; D remains unclear. V was pared by 0 bases and J by 7 bases, with 12 bases between. The CDR3 has 14 amino acids. Germline V gives CDR1 MNHNS, CDR2 SASEGT. The CDR3 loop is CASSEAETRRTQYF. CDR3 nucleotide sequence: TGTGCCAGCAGTGAAGCGGAGACAAGGCGGACCCAGTACTTC.

This clone was counted many times. V and J are TRBV7-9 and TRBJ2-5, with D possibly matching TRBD2 (5 bases). The germline gives CDR1 SEHNR, CDR2 FQNEAQ (reference sequence). This CDR3 spans 10 amino acids. Trimming pared 4 bases from V and 12 bases from J, leaving 9 bases between. CDR3 DNA sequence: TGTGCCAGCAGCTCACCGAGGGAGTACTTC. Encoded protein: CASSSPREYF.

In the case of this clone: This sample also contains other DNA sequences that code for the same CDR3. The rearrangement links TRBV11-2 to TRBJ2-5, with 7 bases that match TRBD1. The V segment lost 4 bases and the J segment 8 bases; nucleotides outside the gene matches: 13. The CDR3 sequence is 15 residues long. Germline-derived CDR1 and CDR2 are SGHAT and FQNNGV. This CDR3 is CASSSTGAARGTQYF. CDR3 nucleotide sequence: TGTGCCAGCAGCTCCACAGGGGCCGCCCGCGGTACCCAGTACTTC.

The chain employs TRBV11-2 and TRBJ2-7; the D is unclear. The CDR3 is made up of 15 amino acids. Trimming removed 1 base at V and 4 bases at J, with 14 bases between. In germline, CDR1 is SGHAT, CDR2 FQNNGV. DNA of the CDR3: TGTGCCAGCAGCTTAGTCGGCTGGGGTTGGTACGAGCAGTACTTC. It encodes CASSLVGWGWYEQYF.

At least ten counts were recorded for this clone. V and J are TRBV7-9 and TRBJ2-5; TRBD2 matches 9 bases. The trim removed 7 bases at V and 3 bases at J, leaving 6 bases unmatched. The CDR3 consists of 14 residues. The germline CDR1 and CDR2 sequences are SEHNR and FQNEAQ (reference sequence). The CDR3 DNA reads as TGTGCCAGCATTCAGCGGGAGGCTGAAGAGACCCAGTACTTC. Encoded protein: CASIQREAEETQYF.

In this sample, this clone turned up many times. Within the sample, other DNA sequences also encode this same CDR3. This chain joins TRBV3-1 and TRBJ1-2; tentatively, D is TRBD1 (5 bases). The length of the CDR3 is 15 residues. Between the trimmed V and J ends, which lost 0 bases and 0 bases, there was a span of 8 bases. Germline V gene lookup returns CDR1 LGHDT and CDR2 YNNKEL (reference sequence). DNA of the CDR3: TGTGCCAGCAGCCAAGATTGGGGCCCTAACTATGGCTACACCTTC. Translation gives CASSQDWGPNYGYTF.

This clone was seen many times. For the CDR3, the DNA is TGTGCCAGCAGTGAGGGTGGGGAGACCCAGTACTTC. As protein: CASSEGGETQYF. This chain links TRBV28 with TRBJ2-5; TRBD2 is a possible D gene (5 bases). Trimming stripped 5 bases from V and 5 bases from J, with 9 bases between. The CDR3 has 12 amino acids. Germline CDR1 and CDR2: MDHEN and SYDVKM.

This clone was seen a few times. This rearrangement joins TRBV12-3 or TRBV12-4 to TRBJ1-4; D gene unclear. V was shortened by 7 bases and J by 3 bases, with 12 bases between the two germline ends. This CDR3 is built from 14 residues. In DNA, the CDR3 is TGTGCCAGCACCCAGAGGGTGCCTAATGAAAAACTGTTTTTT. Its protein product is CASTQRVPNEKLFF.

This clone has ten or more counts. V and J are TRBV10-3 and TRBJ2-1; tentatively, D is TRBD1 (6 bases). Germline V gene data show CDR1 as ENHRY and CDR2 as SYGVKD. CDR3 size: 14 residues. The V gene lost 9 bases and the J gene lost 5 bases, with 17 bases spanning the gap. The CDR3 DNA is TGTGCCATTACCAGGGCAGGGGCCAACAATGAGCAGTTCTTC. As protein: CAITRAGANNEQFF.

This clone is classed as medium-sized (0.01 to 0.1%). The V gene is TRBV6-1, the J gene TRBJ2-1, with a possible D match to TRBD2 (6 bases). Germline V gene data show CDR1 as MNHNS and CDR2 as SASEGT. V was pared by 8 bases and J by 3 bases, with 20 bases between. The CDR3 extends over 16 amino acids. The CDR3 here is CASGPLAATFYNEQFF. CDR3 in DNA: TGTGCCAGCGGGCCACTAGCCGCTACCTTCTACAATGAGCAGTTCTTC.

This clone came up many times. V and J are TRBV4-1 and TRBJ2-7; D possibly matches TRBD1 or TRBD2 (5 bases each). V was cut by 2 bases and J by 2 bases, with 16 bases left in between. The CDR3 consists of 16 residues. Germline V gene lookup returns CDR1 MGHRA and CDR2 YSYEKL. DNA for the CDR3: TGCGCCAGCAGCCAATCCTGGGGGAAAAGGGCCTACGAGCAGTACTTC. Translation: CASSQSWGKRAYEQYF.

This clone is categorized as medium-sized. The chain joins TRBV6-1 to TRBJ1-1, with 11 bases matching TRBD1. Germline V gene lookup returns CDR1 MNHNS and CDR2 SASEGT. The ends lost 2 bases at V and 13 bases at J; junction bases unmatched: 12. This CDR3 contains 15 residues. For the CDR3, the DNA is TGTGCCAGCAGTGAACCAGTTAGGGACAGGGGGAACGTTTTCTTT. Encoded protein: CASSEPVRDRGNVFF.

This clone turned up a few times. The genes are TRBV28 and TRBJ1-1; D call uncertain. Germline lookup yields CDR1 MDHEN and CDR2 SYDVKM. The CDR3 has 16 amino acids. V was shortened by 5 bases and J by 5 bases, with 21 bases between the two germline ends. CDR3 protein: CASSPREGFMRTEAFF. The CDR3 DNA is TGTGCCAGCAGTCCTCGGGAGGGATTCATGAGAACTGAAGCTTTCTTT.

This clone was counted many times. The rearrangement uses TRBV27 and TRBJ1-2; 8 bases are shared with TRBD1. V lost 5 bases, J lost 5 bases, and 13 bases stayed unmatched. The germline V gene has CDR1 MNHEY and CDR2 SMNVEV (reference sequence). The CDR3 loop spans 16 amino acids. The CDR3 here is CASSRRTGTILYGYTF. Here the CDR3 DNA reads TGTGCCAGCAGTCGTCGGACAGGGACGATCCTTTATGGCTACACCTTC.

The gene calls are TRBV28 and TRBJ2-5; D tentatively reads TRBD1 or TRBD2 (6 bases each). CDR1 is MDHEN, CDR2 SYDVKM, per germline. The length of the CDR3 is 14 residues. Deletions cut 3 bases from V and 1 base from J, with 9 bases between. CDR3 DNA: TGTGCCAGCAGTTTTGGGGGGCCCCAAGAGACCCAGTACTTC. It encodes CASSFGGPQETQYF. The entire variable domain, with the rest obtained from reference TRBV28 and TRBJ2-5, is as follows: DVKVTQSSRYLVKRTGEKVFLECVQDMDHENMFWYRQDPGLGLRLIYFSYDVKMKEKGDIPEGYSVSREKKERFSLILESASTNQTSMYLCASSFGGPQETQYFGPGTRLLVL.